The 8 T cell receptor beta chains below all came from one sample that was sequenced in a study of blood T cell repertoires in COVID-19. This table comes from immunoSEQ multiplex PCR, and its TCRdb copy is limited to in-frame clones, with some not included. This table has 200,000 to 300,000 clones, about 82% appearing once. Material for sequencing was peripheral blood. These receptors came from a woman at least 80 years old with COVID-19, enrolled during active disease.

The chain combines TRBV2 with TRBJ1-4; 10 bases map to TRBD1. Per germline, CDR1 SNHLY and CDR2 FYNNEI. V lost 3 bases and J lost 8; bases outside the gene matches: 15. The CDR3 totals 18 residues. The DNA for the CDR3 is TGTGCCAGCAGTGAGCTCCCGGGACAGGGGCTCGGGACGGAAAAACTGTTTTTT. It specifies CASSELPGQGLGTEKLFF.

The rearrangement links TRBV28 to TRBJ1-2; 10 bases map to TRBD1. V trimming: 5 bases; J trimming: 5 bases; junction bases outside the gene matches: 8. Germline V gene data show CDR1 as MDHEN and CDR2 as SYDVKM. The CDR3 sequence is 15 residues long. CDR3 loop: CASSGGDRGVYGYTF. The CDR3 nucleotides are TGTGCCAGCAGTGGAGGGGACAGGGGAGTGTATGGCTACACCTTC.

The CDR3 here is CASSSGAGGPSGANVLTF. The CDR3, as DNA: TGTGCCAGCTCGTCTGGAGCGGGGGGGCCGTCTGGGGCCAACGTCCTGACTTTC. V usage is TRBV18 and J usage is TRBJ2-6; TRBD2 aligns across 10 bases. Trimming removed 6 bases from V and 1 base from J; junction bases left unmatched: 9. There are 18 residues in the CDR3. CDR1 KGHSH and CDR2 LQKENI come from the germline V gene.

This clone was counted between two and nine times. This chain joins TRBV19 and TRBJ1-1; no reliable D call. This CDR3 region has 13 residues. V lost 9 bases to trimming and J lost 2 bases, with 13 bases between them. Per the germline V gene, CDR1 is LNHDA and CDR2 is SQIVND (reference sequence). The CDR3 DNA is TGTGCCAGCGGGCGGGGATCAAACACTGAAGCTTTCTTT. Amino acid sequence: CASGRGSNTEAFF. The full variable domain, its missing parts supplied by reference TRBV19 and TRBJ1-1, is DGGITQSPKYLFRKEGQNVTLSCEQNLNHDAMYWYRQDPGQGLRLIYYSQIVNDFQKGDIAEGYSVSREKKESFPLTVTSAQKNPTAFYLCASGRGSNTEAFFGQGTRLTVV.

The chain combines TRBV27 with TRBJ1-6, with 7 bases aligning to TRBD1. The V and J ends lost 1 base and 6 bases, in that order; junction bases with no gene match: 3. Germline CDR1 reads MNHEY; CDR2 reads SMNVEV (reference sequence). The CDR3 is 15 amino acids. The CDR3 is CASSLWGQSNSPLHF. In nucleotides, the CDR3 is TGTGCCAGCAGTTTATGGGGACAGAGTAATTCACCCCTCCACTTT.

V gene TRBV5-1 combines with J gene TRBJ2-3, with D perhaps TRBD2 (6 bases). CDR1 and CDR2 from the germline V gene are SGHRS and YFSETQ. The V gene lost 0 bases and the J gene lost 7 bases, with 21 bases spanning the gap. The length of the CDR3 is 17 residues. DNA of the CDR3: TGCGCCAGCAGCTTGGAACCGGGACTTCCCAGTAGCAATACGCAGTATTTT. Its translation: CASSLEPGLPSSNTQYF.

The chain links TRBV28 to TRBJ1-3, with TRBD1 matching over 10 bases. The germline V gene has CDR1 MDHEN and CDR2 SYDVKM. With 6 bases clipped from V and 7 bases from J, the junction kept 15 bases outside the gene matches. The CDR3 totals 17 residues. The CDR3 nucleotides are TGTGCCAGCAGGACAGGGGGCTCTGACCGTATGAGCAACACCATATATTTT. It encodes CASRTGGSDRMSNTIYF.

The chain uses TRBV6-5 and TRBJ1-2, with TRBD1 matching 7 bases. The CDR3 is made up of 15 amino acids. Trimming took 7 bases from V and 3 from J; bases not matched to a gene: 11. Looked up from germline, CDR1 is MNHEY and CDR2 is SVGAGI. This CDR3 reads CASIKQGPSYYGYTF. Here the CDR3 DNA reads TGTGCCAGCATTAAACAGGGGCCGTCCTACTATGGCTACACCTTC.